The 14 T cell receptor beta chains listed next were all sequenced from one sample in a study of cytomegalovirus exposure and HLA in healthy donors. The PCR made use of 60 Vbeta and 13 Jbeta primers. Measured with immunoSEQ multiplex PCR; TCRdb has only the in-frame clones, and not every one. The sample has more than 95,000 clones, about four fifths seen once. Sequences were obtained from PBMCs. Receptors originate from a woman aged 40 to 49 in good health and CMV-seropositive.

This clone was detected a few times. J is TRBJ2-3 and V is TRBV28, with 10 bases matching TRBD1. CDR3 size: 16 residues. The ends lost 2 bases at V and 1 base at J; junction bases unmatched: 3. Germline CDR1 is MDHEN and CDR2 is SYDVKM. The CDR3: CASSLTTGGGTDTQYF. The CDR3 DNA reads TGTGCCAGCAGTTTAACGACAGGGGGCGGCACAGATACGCAGTATTTT.

The gene calls are TRBV4-3 and TRBJ2-1; TRBD2 agrees at 13 bases. This CDR3 spans 15 amino acids. J was trimmed by 8 bases and V by 2 bases; bases with no gene match: 3. The germline CDR1 and CDR2 sequences are LGHNA and YSLEER. CDR3 DNA: TGCGCCAGCAGCCAAAGACTAGCGGGAGGTGATGAGCAGTTCTTC. It is translated as CASSQRLAGGDEQFF.

V is TRBV28 and J is TRBJ1-1; D gene uncertain. V gave up 3 bases and J gave up 0 bases, with 14 bases separating them. This CDR3 contains 16 residues. Germline assignment: CDR1 MDHEN and CDR2 SYDVKM. CDR3 bases: TGTGCCAGCAGTTTTAGTATCGTCATAATGAACACTGAAGCTTTCTTT. This codes for CASSFSIVIMNTEAFF.

CDR3 DNA sequence: TGTGCCATCAGTGTGCAGGGTGGGGATACGCAGTATTTT. Amino acids: CAISVQGGDTQYF. This chain joins TRBV10-3 and TRBJ2-3, with D perhaps matching TRBD1 (5 bases). Germline CDR1 reads ENHRY; CDR2 reads SYGVKD. CDR3 length equals 13 residues. Trimming pared 4 bases from V and 6 bases from J, leaving 11 bases between.

This clone was counted a few times. This chain links TRBV9 with TRBJ2-3, with 13 positions matching TRBD2. Germline V gene data show CDR1 as SGDLS and CDR2 as YYNGEE. The trim removed 0 bases at V and 5 bases at J, leaving 9 bases unmatched. The length of the CDR3 is 18 residues. The chain's CDR3 is CASSVDGRTSGRLDTQYF. The CDR3 nucleotides are TGTGCCAGCAGCGTAGACGGCCGGACTAGCGGGAGACTAGATACGCAGTATTTT.

The V call is TRBV28, the J call TRBJ1-1; D is unresolved. Germline CDR1 MDHEN, CDR2 SYDVKM. There are 15 residues in the CDR3. Trimming removed 2 bases at V and 4 bases at J, with 14 bases between. CDR3 loop: CASSLKIRLGTEAFF. The CDR3 coding sequence is TGTGCCAGCAGTTTAAAGATCCGACTCGGCACTGAAGCTTTCTTT.

The chain couples TRBV9 to TRBJ2-6; 7 nucleotides align to TRBD1. The CDR3 loop spans 17 amino acids. The V segment lost 3 bases and the J segment 0 bases; nucleotides outside the gene matches: 6. Germline loops: CDR1 SGDLS, CDR2 YYNGEE. In nucleotides, the CDR3 is TGTGCCAGCAGCGCGACGACAGGGTACTCTGGGGCCAACGTCCTGACTTTC. It yields the protein CASSATTGYSGANVLTF.

The chain recombines TRBV5-1 with TRBJ2-1; TRBD1 aligns across 8 bases. With 1 base clipped from V and 3 bases from J, the junction kept 12 bases outside the gene matches. The germline V gene encodes CDR1 SGHRS and CDR2 YFSETQ. The CDR3 runs to 18 residues. The CDR3 nucleotides are TGCGCCAGCAGCTTGCCCCAGGGACAGGAGATCGTCTACAATGAGCAGTTCTTC. This codes for CASSLPQGQEIVYNEQFF.

This clone was seen a few times. The chain is built from TRBV27 and TRBJ2-7; tentative D call: TRBD1 (6 bases). Trimming stripped 3 bases from V and 8 bases from J, with 14 bases between. CDR3 length: 13 residues. Germline V gene data show CDR1 as MNHEY and CDR2 as SMNVEV (reference sequence). The CDR3: CASSFGLGAKQYF. Here the CDR3 DNA reads TGTGCCAGCAGTTTTGGACTGGGGGCGAAGCAGTACTTC.

This sequence joins TRBV2 and TRBJ2-4; no reliable D call. The V and J ends lost 6 bases and 8 bases respectively, with 11 bases between them. The CDR3 loop spans 12 amino acids. Per germline, CDR1 SNHLY and CDR2 FYNNEI. Here the CDR3 DNA reads TGTGCCAGCAGACCCGACTCCGACATTCAGTACTTC. Translating it yields CASRPDSDIQYF.

V gene TRBV7-9 combines with J gene TRBJ2-3; 9 nucleotides match TRBD2. The CDR3 spans 15 residues. Trimming cost V 4 bases and J 2 bases; bases outside gene matches: 4. The germline gives CDR1 SEHNR, CDR2 FQNEAQ (reference sequence). CDR3 amino acids: CASSSGTSSTDTQYF. The CDR3 region has the DNA TGTGCCAGCAGCTCGGGGACTAGCTCCACAGATACGCAGTATTTT.

This clone was seen a single time. This chain uses TRBV28 with TRBJ1-3; 9 bases are shared with TRBD1. J lost 5 bases, V lost 5 bases, and 7 bases had no gene match. The CDR3 has 15 residues. Germline V lookup: CDR1 MDHEN, CDR2 SYDVKM. The CDR3 nucleotides read TGTGCCAGCAGTCCAACAGGGGGCGTACGAAACACCATATATTTT. Encoded protein: CASSPTGGVRNTIYF. Combining the CDR3 with reference TRBV28 and TRBJ1-3 gives the whole variable domain DVKVTQSSRYLVKRTGEKVFLECVQDMDHENMFWYRQDPGLGLRLIYFSYDVKMKEKGDIPEGYSVSREKKERFSLILESASTNQTSMYLCASSPTGGVRNTIYFGEGSWLTVV.

The chain uses TRBV6-5 and TRBJ2-7; TRBD1 agrees at 7 bases. The CDR3 has 11 residues. CDR1 MNHEY and CDR2 SVGAGI come from the germline V gene. The V and J ends lost 5 bases and 6 bases, in that order; junction bases with no gene match: 1. The CDR3 sequence: CASSTGVEQYF. The DNA of the CDR3 is TGTGCCAGCAGTACAGGGGTCGAGCAGTACTTC.

The CDR3 reads CASSEFSQDSSYEKLFF. As DNA, the CDR3 is TGTGCCAGCAGTGAATTTTCCCAGGACAGTTCATATGAAAAACTGTTTTTT. This sequence joins TRBV6-1 and TRBJ1-4; TRBD1 is a possible D gene (6 bases). There are 17 residues in the CDR3. Trimming shortened V by 2 bases and J by 6 bases, and 19 bases separated the two germline ends. Germline values: CDR1 MNHNS, CDR2 SASEGT.